Sequencing of this T cell receptor beta chain was carried out in a study of long-term antiretroviral therapy in people with HIV. Survey-level immunoSEQ v3.0 assays were run. Sequencing aimed to cover about 40,000-55,000 T-cell genomes per sample. Some clones are missing from TCRdb's copy, which holds only in-frame ones; the method was immunoSEQ multiplex PCR. The sample consists of under 45,000 clones, 94% of them appearing once. Per the germline V gene, CDR1 is SGHTA and CDR2 is FQGTGA. The CDR3 runs to 13 residues. V was clipped by 5 bases and J by 6 bases, with 11 bases between them. The sample in question was unsorted PBMCs, obtained around 9 years after starting antiretroviral therapy. The clonotype was recovered from a man aged 25-45 years with HIV. V and J are TRBV7-3 and TRBJ2-1; the D is unclear. CDR3 sequence: CASSTDTTNEQFF. The CDR3 DNA sequence: TGTGCCAGCAGCACAGACACGACCAATGAGCAGTTCTTC.